One and the same sample provided the 15 T cell receptor beta chains below, sequenced in a study of blood T cell repertoires in COVID-19. Assay: immunoSEQ multiplex PCR; the TCRdb copy retains only in-frame clones and omits some. The data show 150,000 or so clones, more than 75% seen once. The sample taken for sequencing was peripheral blood. The origin of the receptors is a human donor with acute or convalescent COVID-19. The donor label of this sample is uncertain.

The rearrangement uses TRBV7-2 and TRBJ2-1; TRBD1 is a possible D gene (5 bases). The CDR3 covers 13 residues. V lost 5 bases and J 7 bases, leaving 12 bases between the germline ends. CDR1 SGHTA and CDR2 FQGNSA come from the germline V gene. The CDR3 loop reads CASSQGKRNEQFF. The CDR3, as DNA: TGTGCCAGCAGCCAGGGCAAGCGAAATGAGCAGTTCTTC.

The table lists this clone with a few counts. The chain has TRBV5-4 and TRBJ1-2; tentative D call: TRBD1 (5 bases). CDR1 is SGHNT and CDR2 is YYREEE in the germline V gene (reference sequence). V lost 0 bases and J 8 bases, leaving 11 bases between the germline ends. CDR3 length equals 13 residues. The CDR3 loop is CASSLASEGGYTF. The DNA of the CDR3 is TGTGCCAGCAGCTTGGCGTCGGAGGGGGGCTACACCTTC.

The V and J genes are TRBV5-1 and TRBJ1-2, with D possibly TRBD1 on 5 matching bases. Germline CDR1 SGHRS, CDR2 YFSETQ. This CDR3 spans 14 amino acids. Trimming removed 0 bases from V and 2 bases from J, with 8 bases in between. The CDR3 DNA reads as TGCGCCAGCAGCTTGGACAGGCAAAACTATGGCTACACCTTC. Protein sequence: CASSLDRQNYGYTF.

This chain links TRBV2 with TRBJ2-7; 7 positions agree with TRBD1. The CDR3 extends over 17 amino acids. Trimming at V came to 6 bases and at J to 4 bases, leaving 18 bases not matched to a gene. CDR1 is SNHLY and CDR2 is FYNNEI in the germline V gene. The CDR3 bases are TGTGCCAGCAGGGGCGGCACAACGGCAGGGGGATTTTACGAGCAGTACTTC. Translation gives CASRGGTTAGGFYEQYF.

The V call is TRBV30, the J call TRBJ1-6; D is unresolved. Per germline, CDR1 GTSNPN and CDR2 SVGIG (reference sequence). Trimming stripped 4 bases from V and 7 bases from J, with 14 bases between. The CDR3 runs to 14 residues. The CDR3: CAWTTGVVNSPLHF. The CDR3 region has the DNA TGTGCCTGGACGACCGGGGTAGTAAATTCACCCCTCCACTTT.

This clone came up a few times. The chain joins TRBV11-2 to TRBJ2-4; no clear D. Deletions cut 7 bases from V and 0 bases from J, with 13 bases between. This CDR3 has 15 residues. The germline V gene has CDR1 SGHAT and CDR2 FQNNGV. DNA for the CDR3: TGTGCCAGCAACCCGAGTTCACTAGCCAAAAACATTCAGTACTTC. Its protein is CASNPSSLAKNIQYF. Using reference TRBV11-2 and TRBJ2-4 for the parts outside the CDR3, the full variable domain is EAGVAQSPRYKIIEKRQSVAFWCNPISGHATLYWYQQILGQGPKLLIQFQNNGVVDDSQLPKDRFSAERLKGVDSTLKIQPAKLEDSAVYLCASNPSSLAKNIQYFGAGTRLSVL.

This clone has a single count. The chain links TRBV6-2 or TRBV6-3 to TRBJ2-5; D not resolved. Trimming removed 1 base at V and 1 base at J, with 10 bases between. Germline CDR1 and CDR2: MNHEY and SVGEGT. The CDR3 length is 15 residues. CDR3 bases: TGTGCCAGCAGTTACTTCGGTTCGCTCCAAGAGACCCAGTACTTC. It encodes CASSYFGSLQETQYF.

This sequence joins TRBV29-1 and TRBJ1-3; D is possibly TRBD1 (6 bases). The CDR3 is 14 amino acids. Trimming took 6 bases from V and 2 from J, leaving 14 bases between them. Germline assignment: CDR1 SQVTM and CDR2 ANQGSEA. The CDR3 DNA reads as TGCAGCGTCGCCTTTGGGGGCCCTGGAAACACCATATATTTT. The encoded protein is CSVAFGGPGNTIYF. Supplemented by reference TRBV29-1 and TRBJ1-3, the full variable domain reads SAVISQKPSRDICQRGTSLTIQCQVDSQVTMMFWYRQQPGQSLTLIATANQGSEATYESGFVIDKFPISRPNLTFSTLTVSNMSPEDSSIYLCSVAFGGPGNTIYFGEGSWLTVV.

The CDR3 region is CASRMYTGNKLFF. In DNA form, the CDR3 reads TGTGCCAGTAGAATGTACACAGGGAATAAACTGTTTTTT. The chain has TRBV19 and TRBJ1-4; D is possibly TRBD1 (6 bases). Per the germline V gene, CDR1 is LNHDA and CDR2 is SQIVND (reference sequence). Trimming shortened V by 6 bases and J by 11 bases, and 16 bases separated the two germline ends. This CDR3 has 13 amino acids.

The chain uses TRBV13 and TRBJ1-4, with 8 bases that match TRBD1. Germline assignment: CDR1 PRHDT and CDR2 FYEKMQ (reference sequence). The CDR3 consists of 15 residues. The V segment lost 5 bases and the J segment 6 bases; nucleotides outside the gene matches: 8. The CDR3 here is CASSATGGLDEKLFF. Written as DNA, the CDR3 is TGTGCCAGCAGCGCTACAGGGGGACTGGATGAAAAACTGTTTTTT. The whole variable domain, remainder taken from reference TRBV13 and TRBJ1-4, is AAGVIQSPRHLIKEKRETATLKCYPIPRHDTVYWYQQGPGQDPQFLISFYEKMQSDKGSIPDRFSAQQFSDYHSELNMSSLELGDSALYFCASSATGGLDEKLFFGSGTQLSVL.

This clone showed up just once. This sequence joins TRBV6-5 and TRBJ2-7; 8 bases line up with TRBD2. V dropped 4 bases and J dropped 2; count of bases not matched to a gene: 7. Germline CDR1 is MNHEY and CDR2 is SVGAGI. The CDR3 contains 15 residues. CDR3 in amino acids: CASSSSSGGAYEQYF. CDR3 DNA sequence: TGTGCCAGCAGTTCCTCCAGCGGGGGAGCCTACGAGCAGTACTTC.

This clone was seen ten or more times. The chain links TRBV5-3 to TRBJ1-2, with unresolved D. TRBV5-3 is an ORF, with its function uncertain. The CDR3 consists of 13 residues. The ends were cut back, 4 bases at V and 0 bases at J, with 7 bases in the middle. CDR3 coding DNA: TGTGCCAGAAGCCCTAATCCTAACTATGGCTACACCTTC. As protein: CARSPNPNYGYTF.

This chain uses TRBV4-1 with TRBJ1-5, with D possibly matching TRBD1 (6 bases). The CDR3 is 17 amino acids. Trimming pared 0 bases from V and 2 bases from J, leaving 14 bases between. The germline gives CDR1 MGHRA, CDR2 YSYEKL. CDR3 sequence: CASSQDRGDNGNQPQHF. In DNA, the CDR3 is TGCGCCAGCAGCCAAGATCGGGGGGACAACGGCAATCAGCCCCAGCATTTT.

This clone was found once. The chain joins TRBV5-5 to TRBJ1-5, with unresolved D. V lost 4 bases to trimming and J lost 4 bases, with 9 bases between them. Germline values: CDR1 SGHKS, CDR2 YYEKEE (reference sequence). The CDR3 runs to 13 residues. This chain's CDR3 is CASSPEGNQPQHF. CDR3 bases: TGTGCCAGCAGCCCCGAGGGAAATCAGCCCCAGCATTTT.

V usage is TRBV11-2 and J usage is TRBJ2-4; TRBD1 is a possible D gene (5 bases). This CDR3 comprises 15 residues. V was shortened by 5 bases and J by 10 bases, with 21 bases between the two germline ends. The germline gives CDR1 SGHAT, CDR2 FQNNGV. CDR3 protein: CASSPGRSTVLIQYF. In nucleotides, the CDR3 is TGTGCCAGCAGCCCAGGGCGCAGCACGGTTTTAATTCAGTACTTC.